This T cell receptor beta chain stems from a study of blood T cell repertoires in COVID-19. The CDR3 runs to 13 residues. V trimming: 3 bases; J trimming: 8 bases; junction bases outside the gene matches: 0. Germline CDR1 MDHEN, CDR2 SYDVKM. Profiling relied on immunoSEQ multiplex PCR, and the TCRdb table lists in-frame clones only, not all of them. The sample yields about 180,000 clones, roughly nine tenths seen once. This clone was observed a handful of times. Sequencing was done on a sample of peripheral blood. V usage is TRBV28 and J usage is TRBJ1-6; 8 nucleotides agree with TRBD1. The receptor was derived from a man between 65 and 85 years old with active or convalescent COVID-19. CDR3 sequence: CASSLDRDSPLHF. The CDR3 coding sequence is TGTGCCAGCAGTTTGGACAGGGATTCACCCCTCCACTTT.